The T cell receptor (beta chain) described here comes from a study of blood T cell repertoires in COVID-19. Some clones are missing from TCRdb's copy, which holds only in-frame ones; the method was immunoSEQ multiplex PCR. In the table there are about 150,000 clones, about 85% of which are singletons. The sequencing input was peripheral blood. This sequence originates from a woman aged 60-75 years with COVID-19, enrolled during active disease.

CDR3 in DNA: TGTGCCAGCAGCCAAACGGTTGCGGGAAATCAGCCCCAGCATTTT. Translated: CASSQTVAGNQPQHF. The chain is built from TRBV3-1 (or the pseudogene TRBV3-2) and TRBJ1-5; D not certain. Germline V gene data show CDR1 as LGHDT and CDR2 as YNNKEL (reference sequence). CDR3 length equals 15 residues. V lost 2 bases and J lost 4, with 12 bases in between.